This TCR beta chain stems from a study of shared clonotypes between healthy human individuals. Whole-study results and caveats: How much donors shared clonotypes was expected to be affected by sequencing depth. What naive subsets generally showed was a larger estimated richness than memory subsets showed.

For this clone: Its target is unknown.

The CDR3 has 13 residues. Trimming pared 4 bases from V and 8 bases from J, leaving 12 bases between. In germline, CDR1 is SGHTA, CDR2 FQGNSA. The protocol was immunoSEQ multiplex PCR, while the TCRdb copy is restricted to in-frame clones and leaves out a portion. The sample includes approximately 980,000 clones, approximately 80% of them seen just once. The sequence came from a man aged 18 to 30 in good health. The chain links TRBV7-2 to TRBJ2-4, with D unclear. Sequencing was done on a sample of memory CD4+ T cells sorted from blood. Subset meaning: CD45RA-negative fraction. CDR3 protein: CASSSPGSYIQYF. The CDR3 region has the DNA TGTGCCAGCAGCTCCCCCGGCAGTTACATTCAGTACTTC.